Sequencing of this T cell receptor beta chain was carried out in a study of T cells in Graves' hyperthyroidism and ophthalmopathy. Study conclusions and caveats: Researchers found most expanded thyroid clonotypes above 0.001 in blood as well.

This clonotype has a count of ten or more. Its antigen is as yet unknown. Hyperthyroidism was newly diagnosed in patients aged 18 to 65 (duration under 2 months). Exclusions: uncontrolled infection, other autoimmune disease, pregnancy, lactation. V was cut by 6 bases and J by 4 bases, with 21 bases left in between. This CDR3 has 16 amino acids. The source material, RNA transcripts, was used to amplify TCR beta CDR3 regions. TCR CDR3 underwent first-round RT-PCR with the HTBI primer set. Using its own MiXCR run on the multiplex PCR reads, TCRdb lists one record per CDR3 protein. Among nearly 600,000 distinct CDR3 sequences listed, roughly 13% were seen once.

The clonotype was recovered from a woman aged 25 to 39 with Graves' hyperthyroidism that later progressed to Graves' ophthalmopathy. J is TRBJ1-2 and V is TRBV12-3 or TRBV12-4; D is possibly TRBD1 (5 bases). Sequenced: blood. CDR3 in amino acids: CASSKSTVPSGYGYTF. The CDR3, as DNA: TGTGCCAGCAGCAAATCGACAGTACCTTCGGGCTATGGCTACACCTTC.